The next 30 T cell receptor beta chains were all read from a single sample in a study of T cell responses to AZD1222 COVID-19 vaccine (dated by TCRdb to 2020 to 2023). The sample's time point, from its label and the paper: about 28 days (+/-7) after the second vaccine dose. Libraries were prepared through the immunoSEQ multiplex PCR assay. TCRdb's version of the immuneACCESS table is confined to in-frame rearrangements and falls short of the full clone set. An unresolved V gene accounts for under half of the shortfall where checked; the remainder is of unknown origin. A total of about 140,000 clones appear in this sample, about nine tenths of them only once. The ten most abundant clones make up approximately 1.6% of the sample. Sequences were derived from peripheral blood, sampled 28 days after the second AZD1222 dose. These receptors were collected from an adult who received the AZD1222 COVID-19 vaccine.

This clone was seen a few times. The rearrangement joins TRBV10-3 to TRBJ2-1; 10 positions match TRBD2. Losses at the gene ends were 4 bases for V and 8 bases for J; bases not matched to a gene: 8. Germline V gene lookup returns CDR1 ENHRY and CDR2 SYGVKD. This CDR3 has 15 amino acids. The CDR3 sequence: CAISALAGVSDEQFF. The CDR3, as DNA: TGTGCCATCAGTGCCCTAGCGGGAGTTTCGGATGAGCAGTTCTTC.

The V call is TRBV18, the J call TRBJ2-2; 8 nucleotides line up with TRBD1. The CDR3 is made up of 17 amino acids. V trimming: 5 bases; J trimming: 3 bases; junction bases outside the gene matches: 11. The germline V gene has CDR1 KGHSH and CDR2 LQKENI. The DNA for the CDR3 is TGTGCCAGCTCAAGACAGGGACAGGCCACCTACACCGGGGAGCTGTTTTTT. This translates into CASSRQGQATYTGELFF.

The gene calls are TRBV9 and TRBJ1-4, with unresolved D. The CDR3 has 12 residues. CDR1 SGDLS and CDR2 YYNGEE come from the germline V gene. Trimming cost V 3 bases and J 12 bases, with 12 bases left between them. CDR3 sequence reads: CASSEGIGELFF. In nucleotides, the CDR3 is TGTGCCAGCAGCGAAGGGATCGGGGAACTGTTTTTT.

This chain connects TRBV30 to TRBJ1-2; 8 bases map to TRBD1. The CDR3 spans 12 residues. V was clipped by 1 base and J by 6 bases; unmatched bases: 1. Germline CDR1 is GTSNPN and CDR2 is SVGIG (reference sequence). The CDR3 region has the DNA TGTGCCTGGAGTGCGACAGGGGATGGCTACACCTTC. It yields the protein CAWSATGDGYTF.

The V call is TRBV7-2, the J call TRBJ1-5; possible D gene TRBD1, 6 bases. The CDR3 spans 17 residues. V gave up 1 base and J gave up 2 bases, with 15 bases separating them. Per the germline V gene, CDR1 is SGHTA and CDR2 is FQGNSA. The chain's CDR3 is CASSLDAGVGGNQPQHF. For the CDR3, the DNA is TGTGCCAGCAGCTTAGATGCAGGGGTTGGCGGCAATCAGCCCCAGCATTTT.

This clone was seen a single time. This chain uses TRBV7-2 with TRBJ1-1; TRBD1 agrees at 9 bases. Germline trimming cut 5 bases from V and 5 bases from J; bases unmatched to any gene: 9. The CDR3 contains 15 residues. Germline assignment: CDR1 SGHTA and CDR2 FQGNSA. In DNA, the CDR3 is TGTGCCAGCAGCGCACACAGGGGGCTGGGGACTGAAGCTTTCTTT. Amino acids: CASSAHRGLGTEAFF.

This chain's CDR3 is CASSYGLPGANVLTF. As DNA, the CDR3 is TGTGCCAGCAGTTACGGACTTCCTGGGGCCAACGTCCTGACTTTC. V and J are TRBV6-2 or TRBV6-3 and TRBJ2-6; the D gene is possibly TRBD2 (5 bases). CDR1 is MNHEY and CDR2 is SVGEGT in the germline V gene. CDR3 length: 15 residues. Trimming left V 2 bases short and J 2 bases short, with 7 bases between.

The CDR3 DNA reads TGCAGCGTTGTAAGACAGGGGGCTATATTTCGGAGCGGGGAGACCCAGTACTTC. Protein sequence: CSVVRQGAIFRSGETQYF. The chain links TRBV29-1 to TRBJ2-5, with 10 bases matching TRBD1. From germline, CDR1 is SQVTM and CDR2 ANQGSEA. The V segment lost 4 bases and the J segment 5 bases; nucleotides outside the gene matches: 19. The CDR3 is 18 residues long.

The chain couples TRBV6-5 to TRBJ1-1; weak D call: TRBD1 (5 bases). CDR1 and CDR2 from the germline V gene are MNHEY and SVGAGI. The CDR3 loop spans 16 amino acids. V dropped 4 bases and J dropped 5 bases, with 20 bases sitting between them. The CDR3 DNA reads as TGTGCCAGCAGTTTTGGGGGGGGTTTGGTCGGAACTGAAGCTTTCTTT. Translating gives CASSFGGGLVGTEAFF.

The J gene is TRBJ1-4, the V gene TRBV4-2; maybe TRBD1 (5 bases). CDR3 length equals 15 residues. Germline V lookup: CDR1 LGHNA, CDR2 YNFKEQ. V was pared by 4 bases and J by 2 bases, with 11 bases between. This CDR3 reads CASSPDDSTNEKLFF. DNA for the CDR3: TGTGCCAGCAGCCCGGACGACAGTACTAATGAAAAACTGTTTTTT.

The chain has TRBV6-5 and TRBJ1-5, with D unclear. The CDR3 contains 15 residues. Germline CDR1 and CDR2: MNHEY and SVGAGI. V was cut by 6 bases and J by 3 bases, with 15 bases left in between. CDR3 sequence: CASRLFEGDNQPQHF. The CDR3 DNA reads TGTGCCAGCAGGCTATTCGAGGGCGACAATCAGCCCCAGCATTTT.

The gene calls are TRBV7-9 and TRBJ1-1; no definite D call. The CDR3 totals 12 residues. The germline CDR1 and CDR2 sequences are SEHNR and FQNEAQ (reference sequence). V shed 2 bases and J shed 7 bases, with 8 bases lying between them. This CDR3 reads CASSLTNGEAFF. The CDR3 DNA reads TGTGCCAGCAGCTTAACGAACGGTGAAGCTTTCTTT.

The rearrangement joins TRBV25-1 to TRBJ1-4; 9 positions agree with TRBD1. The CDR3 is made up of 15 amino acids. Germline values: CDR1 MGHDK, CDR2 SYGVNS. The V gene end was trimmed by 3 bases and the J gene end by 7 bases; junction bases not matched to a gene: 6. CDR3 in amino acids: CASSENRGLGEKLFF. In DNA form, the CDR3 reads TGTGCCAGCAGTGAGAACAGGGGGCTAGGTGAAAAACTGTTTTTT.

The V and J genes are TRBV14 and TRBJ2-1, with unresolved D. CDR3 length: 16 residues. V lost 1 base and J lost 5, with 15 bases in between. Germline CDR1 SGHDN, CDR2 FVKESK. CDR3 sequence reads: CASSQGSSLRNNEQFF. CDR3 bases: TGTGCCAGCAGCCAAGGTTCGAGTCTAAGAAACAATGAGCAGTTCTTC.

The genes are TRBV7-8 and TRBJ2-1; 7 nucleotides match TRBD1. The V gene end was trimmed by 3 bases and the J gene end by 4 bases; junction bases not matched to a gene: 3. The CDR3 spans 14 residues. Germline V gene data show CDR1 as SGHVS and CDR2 as FQNEAQ. The CDR3 sequence: CASSLRGPYNEQFF. CDR3 nucleotides: TGTGCCAGCAGCTTGAGGGGGCCATACAATGAGCAGTTCTTC.

This sequence joins TRBV6-6 and TRBJ2-2; 15 nucleotides agree with TRBD2. The J segment lost 7 bases and the V segment lost 6 bases, leaving 6 bases of the junction unmatched. The CDR3 is made up of 16 amino acids. Germline V gene data show CDR1 as MNHNY and CDR2 as SVGAGI (reference sequence). The CDR3, as DNA: TGTGCCAGCAGCTTGGGACTAGCGGGAGGCGACGGGGAGCTGTTTTTT. Amino acids: CASSLGLAGGDGELFF.

This clone was found once. This chain connects TRBV6-1 to TRBJ2-6; D is undetermined. This CDR3 contains 15 residues. Germline V lookup: CDR1 MNHNS, CDR2 SASEGT. Trimming removed 0 bases from V and 0 bases from J, with 3 bases in between. The CDR3 region has the DNA TGTGCCAGCAGTGAAGCCACCTCTGGGGCCAACGTCCTGACTTTC. It encodes CASSEATSGANVLTF.

V and J are TRBV7-2 and TRBJ2-3, with 9 bases lining up with TRBD2. The CDR3 sequence is 14 residues long. The J segment lost 3 bases and the V segment lost 5 bases, leaving 3 bases of the junction unmatched. From germline, CDR1 is SGHTA and CDR2 FQGNSA. CDR3 amino acids: CASSPTSGTDTQYF. CDR3 nucleotide sequence: TGTGCCAGCAGCCCAACTAGCGGGACAGATACGCAGTATTTT. Variable domain in full (rest from reference TRBV7-2 and TRBJ2-3): GAGVSQSPSNKVTEKGKDVELRCDPISGHTALYWYRQSLGQGLEFLIYFQGNSAPDKSGLPSDRFSAERTGGSVSTLTIQRTQQEDSAVYLCASSPTSGTDTQYFGPGTRLTVL.

The J gene is TRBJ1-6, the V gene TRBV19; D remains ambiguous. V was trimmed by 5 bases and J by 7 bases, leaving 12 bases between them. Germline loops: CDR1 LNHDA, CDR2 SQIVND (reference sequence). This CDR3 spans 14 amino acids. CDR3 protein: CASSGGSKNSPLHF. The CDR3 DNA follows: TGTGCCAGTAGTGGCGGCTCCAAGAATTCACCCCTCCACTTT.

The chain links TRBV28 to TRBJ2-7; 10 bases are a match to TRBD1. The V gene's germline CDR1 is MDHEN and CDR2 SYDVKM. The CDR3 loop spans 15 amino acids. V lost 7 bases to trimming and J lost 0 bases; unmatched junction nucleotides: 6. CDR3 sequence reads: CASTKTGGFSYEQYV. The CDR3 region has the DNA TGTGCCAGCACAAAGACAGGGGGCTTCTCCTACGAGCAGTACGTC.

The chain is built from TRBV15 and TRBJ2-1; D gene uncertain. In germline, CDR1 is LNHNV, CDR2 YYDKDF (reference sequence). The CDR3 length is 20 residues. V lost 0 bases, J lost 0 bases, and 21 bases lay in between. The CDR3 DNA reads as TGTGCCACCAGCAGAGATTCCATTAATCGGTGGGGTCCCTCCTACAATGAGCAGTTCTTC. This codes for CATSRDSINRWGPSYNEQFF.

This clone appeared a single time. This sequence joins TRBV7-2 and TRBJ1-5; D is undetermined. Trimming left V 3 bases short and J 4 bases short, with 10 bases between. CDR1 is SGHTA and CDR2 is FQGNSA in the germline V gene. This CDR3 has 14 amino acids. The chain's CDR3 is CASSLHGNNQPQHF. The CDR3 coding sequence is TGTGCCAGCAGCTTGCACGGTAATAATCAGCCCCAGCATTTT.

This chain uses TRBV10-3 with TRBJ2-1; 8 bases align to TRBD2. Germline V gene data show CDR1 as ENHRY and CDR2 as SYGVKD. This CDR3 region has 14 residues. V gave up 4 bases and J gave up 9 bases; unmatched junction bases: 8. The CDR3 region is CAISAGTSTVEQFF. The CDR3 DNA reads TGTGCCATCAGTGCCGGGACTAGTACTGTTGAGCAGTTCTTC.

This clone was found once. The rearrangement joins TRBV18 to TRBJ2-7; TRBD2 matches 7 bases. V dropped 1 base and J dropped 3; count of bases not matched to a gene: 9. Germline CDR1 and CDR2: KGHSH and LQKENI. The CDR3 is 16 residues long. The CDR3 sequence is CASSPRALAENYEQYF. CDR3 DNA sequence: TGTGCCAGCTCACCACGGGCGCTAGCGGAGAACTACGAGCAGTACTTC.

A remark on this clone: The sample has other DNA sequences that encode this CDR3 too. The rearrangement links TRBV9 to TRBJ2-5; D unclear. Germline-derived CDR1 and CDR2 are SGDLS and YYNGEE. Trimming left V 0 bases short and J 4 bases short, with 4 bases between. CDR3 size: 12 residues. In DNA, the CDR3 is TGTGCCAGCAGCGTAGTAGGAGAGACCCAGTACTTC. This codes for CASSVVGETQYF.

In this sample, this clone turned up once. The chain uses TRBV3-1 (or the pseudogene TRBV3-2) and TRBJ2-7; TRBD1 is a possible D gene (6 bases). CDR3 length: 14 amino acids. V lost 1 base to trimming and J lost 2 bases, with 9 bases between them. Germline V CDR1 and CDR2: LGHDT, YNNKEL (reference sequence). The CDR3 here is CASSQARGAYEQYV. CDR3 DNA sequence: TGTGCCAGCAGCCAAGCCAGGGGAGCCTACGAGCAGTACGTC.

This clone was seen just once. CDR3 sequence reads: CASSQVLGTQYF. The CDR3 nucleotides read TGTGCCAGCAGCCAAGTGTTAGGGACGCAGTATTTT. V usage is TRBV3-1 (or the pseudogene TRBV3-2) and J usage is TRBJ2-3; D gene uncertain. Trimming took 1 base from V and 9 from J, leaving 8 bases between them. The CDR3 sequence is 12 residues long. The germline gives CDR1 LGHDT, CDR2 YNNKEL (reference sequence).

The chain joins TRBV29-1 to TRBJ2-2; TRBD1 matches 10 bases. CDR3 length: 13 amino acids. Trimming cost V 4 bases and J 8 bases; bases outside gene matches: 4. The germline V gene encodes CDR1 SQVTM and CDR2 ANQGSEA. Here the CDR3 reads CSVVRQGAGELFF. DNA of the CDR3: TGCAGCGTTGTCCGACAGGGGGCGGGGGAGCTGTTTTTT.

J is TRBJ2-7 and V is TRBV20-1; 7 bases are a match to TRBD2. The CDR3 extends over 13 amino acids. Germline V gives CDR1 DFQATT, CDR2 SNEGSKA (reference sequence). V dropped 3 bases and J dropped 0; count of bases not matched to a gene: 2. CDR3 residues: CSASGTTSYEQYF. The CDR3 DNA sequence: TGCAGTGCTAGTGGGACTACCTCCTACGAGCAGTACTTC.

The genes are TRBV7-7 and TRBJ2-1; D could derive from TRBD1 or TRBD2 (6 bases each). Germline CDR1 reads SSHAT; CDR2 reads FNYEAQ (reference sequence). Trimming cost V 3 bases and J 5 bases, with 17 bases left between them. This CDR3 contains 16 residues. CDR3 loop: CASSFEGVGGNNEQFF. The CDR3, as DNA: TGTGCCAGCAGCTTCGAAGGAGTGGGGGGCAACAATGAGCAGTTCTTC.